The 2 T cell receptor beta chains listed next were all sequenced from one sample in a study of tumor and adjacent non-tumor tissue in lung cancer. The template was RNA from unsorted bulk tissue. The library came from three nested PCR rounds adapted from ARM-PCR protocols. From the multiplex PCR reads, TCRdb called clonotypes with MiXCR, one entry per CDR3 protein. The table records about 85,000 distinct CDR3 sequences, approximately 57% of them present only once. Sequenced input: lung tumor tissue. These TCRs come from a man in his sixties or seventies with non-small cell lung cancer.

Points on this clonotype: The junction and the germline gene differ at one end; a read error may be behind it. This chain uses TRBV30 with TRBJ1-3; a weak D match, TRBD1 (5 bases). The CDR3 contains 13 residues. Germline loops: CDR1 GTSNPN, CDR2 SVGIG (reference sequence). CDR3 in DNA: TGTGCGTGGATTGCGGGGACTGGGAACACCATATATTTT. Protein: CAWIAGTGNTIYF.

Worth noting for this clonotype: This CDR3 is missing its conserved last phenylalanine or tryptophan, likely due to a read error. The V call is TRBV11-2, the J call TRBJ2-3; D unclear. V was pared by 9 bases and J by 1 base, with 23 bases between. The CDR3 runs to 17 residues. CDR1 SGHAT and CDR2 FQNNGV come from the germline V gene. The CDR3 loop is CARSLNQWVGGTDTQYL. In nucleotides, the CDR3 is TGTGCCAGGAGCCTAAATCAATGGGTAGGTGGCACAGATACGCAGTATCTT.